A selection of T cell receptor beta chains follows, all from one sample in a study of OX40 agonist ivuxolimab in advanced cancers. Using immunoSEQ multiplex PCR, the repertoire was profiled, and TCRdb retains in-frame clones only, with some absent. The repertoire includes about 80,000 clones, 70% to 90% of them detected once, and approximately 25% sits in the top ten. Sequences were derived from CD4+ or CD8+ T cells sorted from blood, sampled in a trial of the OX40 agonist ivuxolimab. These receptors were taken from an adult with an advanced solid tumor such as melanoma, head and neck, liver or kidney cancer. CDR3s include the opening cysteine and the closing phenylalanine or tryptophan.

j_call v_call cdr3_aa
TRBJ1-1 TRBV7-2 CASSLGGGTEAFF
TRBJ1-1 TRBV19 CASSTLQGADTEAFF
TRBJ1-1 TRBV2 CASRLDLNTEAFF
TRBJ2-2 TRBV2 CASKGGTGVIGELFF
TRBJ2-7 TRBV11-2 CASSYGSSYEQYF
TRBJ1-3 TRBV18 CASSPPSRKGTDTIYF
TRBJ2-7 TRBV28 CASTRTSGSYEQYF
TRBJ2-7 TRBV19 CASGSPGSVYEQYF
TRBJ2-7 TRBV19 CASSPRTGTGSGYEQYF
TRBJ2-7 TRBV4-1 CASSQRGGPYEQYF
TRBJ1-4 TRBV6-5 CASSPPGAEEKKLFF
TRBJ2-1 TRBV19 CASRLLGGNEQFF
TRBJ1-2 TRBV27 CASSGFTTNYGYTF
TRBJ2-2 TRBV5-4 CASSLGRNTGELFF
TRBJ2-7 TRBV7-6 CASSLDPDRPYEQYF
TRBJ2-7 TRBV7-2 CASSFGEIYEQYF
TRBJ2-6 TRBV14 CASSLRDRVSGANVLTF
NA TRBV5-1 CASSLSGTSGSVHEQYF
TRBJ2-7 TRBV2 CASRRQLDSHEQYF
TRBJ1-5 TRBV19 CASSILRGSQPQHF
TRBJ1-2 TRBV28 CASGEGGAYYGYTF
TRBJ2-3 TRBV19 CASSIYSGLDTDTQYF
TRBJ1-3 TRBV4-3 CASSRRAPGTGDGNTIYF
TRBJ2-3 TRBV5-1 CASTRGASTDTQYF
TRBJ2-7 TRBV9 CASSWGQGFSYEQYF
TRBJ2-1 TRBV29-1 CSADMGRGHDEQFF
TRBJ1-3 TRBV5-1 CASRADGTSGNTIYF
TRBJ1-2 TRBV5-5 CASSFPGQGDYGYTF
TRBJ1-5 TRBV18 CASSLNRGSNQPQHF
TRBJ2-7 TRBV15 CATSRVGGSSYEQYF
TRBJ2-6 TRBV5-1 CASSSPEIGQSIIDWSGANVLTF
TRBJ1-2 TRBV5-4 CASSGQTGQNYGYTF
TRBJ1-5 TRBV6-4 CAIRDPGSNQPQHF
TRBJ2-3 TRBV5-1 CASSFEFQSSTDTQYF
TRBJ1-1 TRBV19 CASTLPPNTEAFF
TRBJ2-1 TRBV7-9 CASSLEDLIHEQFF
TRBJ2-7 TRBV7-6 CASSLVQDMYYEQYF
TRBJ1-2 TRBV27 CASSSQGAGYGYTF
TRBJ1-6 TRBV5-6 CASSAGTGDNSPLHF
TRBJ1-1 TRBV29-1 CRGDGTEAFF
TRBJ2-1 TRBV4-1 CASSGGGFSYNEQFF
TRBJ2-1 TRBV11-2 CASSLDTYNEQFF
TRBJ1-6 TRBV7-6 CASSLHNRGLNSPLHF
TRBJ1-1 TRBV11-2 CASSLGSWDELNTEAFF
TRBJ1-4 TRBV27 CASGSRGLNEKLFF
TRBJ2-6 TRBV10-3 CAISNNSCRANVLTF
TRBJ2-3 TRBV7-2 CASSAENSDTQYF
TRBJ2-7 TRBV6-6 CASSLRIEQYF
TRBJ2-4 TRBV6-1 CASSVTGRAKNIQYF
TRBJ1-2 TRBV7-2 CASSSPGQSIYGYTF
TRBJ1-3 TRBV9 CASSVGQTEGNTIYF
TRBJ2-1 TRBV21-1 CARAGTGGNEQFF
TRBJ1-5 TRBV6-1 CASSPWEVASQPQHF
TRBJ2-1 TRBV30 CAGETQLYNEQFF
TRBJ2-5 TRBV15 CATSRGGMGLQETQYF
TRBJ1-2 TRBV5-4 CASTASKGQGWYGYTF
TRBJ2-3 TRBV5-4 CASSRASAGDTQYF